The 17 T cell receptor beta chains below all came from one sample that was sequenced in a study of blood T cell repertoires in COVID-19. Clones were sequenced by immunoSEQ multiplex PCR, and TCRdb holds only the in-frame ones, with some missing. Counted here are under 150,000 clones, over 70% occurring once; the ten biggest clones make up 3% to 4.5%. The sequenced sample was PBMCs or T cells enriched from blood (not recorded which). Receptors were obtained from a man in his forties or fifties in a cohort exposed to, infected with or recovered from COVID-19 (not recorded which).

The V and J genes are TRBV5-1 and TRBJ2-3, with TRBD1 as a possible D gene (6 bases). Germline loops: CDR1 SGHRS, CDR2 YFSETQ. V gave up 4 bases and J gave up 6 bases, with 12 bases separating them. The CDR3 is 13 residues long. For the CDR3, the DNA is TGCGCCAGCAGCCGACAGGTCGGGGATACGCAGTATTTT. Encoded protein: CASSRQVGDTQYF.

This clone was detected only a few times. V gene TRBV19 combines with J gene TRBJ1-5; tentatively, D is TRBD1 (5 bases). Germline CDR1 is LNHDA and CDR2 is SQIVND (reference sequence). V dropped 5 bases and J dropped 0 bases, with 11 bases sitting between them. The CDR3 has 15 residues. CDR3 nucleotides: TGTGCCAGTAGTCCACAGGACGGTAGCAATCAGCCCCAGCATTTT. Protein: CASSPQDGSNQPQHF.

The gene calls are TRBV30 and TRBJ1-6; no clear D. CDR1 and CDR2 from the germline V gene are GTSNPN and SVGIG (reference sequence). The V gene lost 0 bases and the J gene lost 6 bases, with 12 bases spanning the gap. The CDR3 covers 15 residues. The CDR3 bases are TGTGCCTGGAGTGTCCTGACTACGGGTAATTCACCCCTCCACTTT. As protein: CAWSVLTTGNSPLHF.

The chain uses TRBV6-5 and TRBJ2-7; 11 bases agree with TRBD2. Trimming removed 10 bases from V and 2 bases from J; junction bases left unmatched: 10. CDR3 length equals 15 residues. Germline CDR1 is MNHEY and CDR2 is SVGAGI. CDR3: CAIGVLAGGPYEQYF. In DNA, the CDR3 is TGTGCCATCGGTGTTCTAGCGGGAGGCCCCTACGAGCAGTACTTC.

The chain joins TRBV29-1 to TRBJ2-2, with D possibly matching TRBD2 (5 bases). Germline CDR1 and CDR2: SQVTM and ANQGSEA. There are 12 residues in the CDR3. Trimming cost V 3 bases and J 4 bases, with 6 bases left between them. The CDR3 loop reads CSVDAGTGELFF. CDR3 DNA sequence: TGCAGCGTTGATGCGGGCACCGGGGAGCTGTTTTTT.

This clone was recorded a few times. The V and J genes are TRBV9 and TRBJ1-2, with no clear D. Germline-derived CDR1 and CDR2 are SGDLS and YYNGEE. V shed 4 bases and J shed 3 bases, with 13 bases lying between them. This CDR3 has 14 residues. As DNA, the CDR3 is TGTGCCAGCAGCCCCTTAGGCGGGGACTATGGCTACACCTTC. Its protein product is CASSPLGGDYGYTF.

This chain uses TRBV24-1 with TRBJ2-2; 7 bases map to TRBD1. CDR1 and CDR2 from the germline V gene are KGHDR and SFDVKD. The CDR3 extends over 16 amino acids. Germline trimming cut 5 bases from V and 3 bases from J; bases unmatched to any gene: 8. The DNA of the CDR3 is TGTGCCACCAGTGGGGAAGGGACAGAATACACCGGGGAGCTGTTTTTT. It yields the protein CATSGEGTEYTGELFF.

J is TRBJ2-7 and V is TRBV7-2; no definite D call. Trimming left V 0 bases short and J 1 base short, with 7 bases between. Per germline, CDR1 SGHTA and CDR2 FQGNSA. This CDR3 contains 14 residues. This CDR3 reads CASSLAPLSYEQYF. The DNA of the CDR3 is TGTGCCAGCAGCTTAGCGCCCCTATCCTACGAGCAGTACTTC.

This clone came up once. Other nucleotide sequences from this sample produce the same CDR3. The chain has TRBV11-2 and TRBJ1-6; D is undetermined. CDR3 size: 14 residues. Germline V CDR1 and CDR2: SGHAT, FQNNGV. V lost 0 bases and J lost 7, with 7 bases in between. The CDR3 DNA follows: TGTGCCAGCAGCTTAGAGGCTTTCAATTCACCCCTCCACTTT. Translation: CASSLEAFNSPLHF.

This chain connects TRBV7-9 to TRBJ2-7; 9 bases are shared with TRBD2. The CDR3 contains 15 residues. Germline loops: CDR1 SEHNR, CDR2 FQNEAQ (reference sequence). J was trimmed by 3 bases and V by 5 bases; bases with no gene match: 8. CDR3 sequence: CASSPVLAGNYEQYF. In DNA, the CDR3 is TGTGCCAGCAGCCCTGTGCTAGCGGGGAACTACGAGCAGTACTTC.

V is TRBV19 and J is TRBJ1-3; the D is unclear. V was pared by 5 bases and J by 1 base, with 15 bases between. The CDR3 runs to 16 residues. Germline assignment: CDR1 LNHDA and CDR2 SQIVND (reference sequence). This chain's CDR3 is CASSVNGEISGNTIYF. The DNA for the CDR3 is TGTGCCAGTAGTGTCAACGGGGAGATATCTGGAAACACCATATATTTT.

The CDR3 sequence is CSAAGYGYTF. The CDR3 DNA reads as TGCAGTGCAGCAGGGTATGGCTACACCTTC. The chain is built from TRBV20-1 and TRBJ1-2, with D tentatively TRBD1 (5 bases). The germline V gene has CDR1 DFQATT and CDR2 SNEGSKA (reference sequence). The V gene lost 6 bases and the J gene lost 5 bases, with 7 bases spanning the gap. This CDR3 contains 10 residues.

DNA of the CDR3: TGTGCCAGCAGCCTAGGTAGAGGCATGGGCACAGATACGCAGTATTTT. Translating it yields CASSLGRGMGTDTQYF. This chain connects TRBV7-9 to TRBJ2-3; the D is unclear. The CDR3 is made up of 16 amino acids. The germline CDR1 and CDR2 sequences are SEHNR and FQNEAQ (reference sequence). The V end lost 5 bases, the J end lost 1 base, and 16 bases lay between the germline ends.

This clone was counted only a few times. The chain joins TRBV11-2 to TRBJ2-3; perhaps TRBD2 as D (5 bases). V lost 1 base, J lost 2 bases, and 7 bases lay in between. The CDR3 is 14 residues long. The V gene's germline CDR1 is SGHAT and CDR2 FQNNGV. The CDR3 sequence: CASSLAGFTDTQYF. The DNA for the CDR3 is TGTGCCAGCAGCTTAGCGGGGTTCACAGATACGCAGTATTTT. Looking up the rest from reference TRBV11-2 and TRBJ2-3 gives the full variable domain: EAGVAQSPRYKIIEKRQSVAFWCNPISGHATLYWYQQILGQGPKLLIQFQNNGVVDDSQLPKDRFSAERLKGVDSTLKIQPAKLEDSAVYLCASSLAGFTDTQYFGPGTRLTVL.

The chain couples TRBV29-1 to TRBJ1-1; TRBD1 agrees at 12 bases. The V gene's germline CDR1 is SQVTM and CDR2 ANQGSEA. The CDR3 covers 15 residues. V was clipped by 7 bases and J by 6 bases; unmatched bases: 12. CDR3 in DNA: TGCAGCGCCGCTCTGGGGACAGGGGGCTCGGCTGAAGCTTTCTTT. It specifies CSAALGTGGSAEAFF.

Concerning this clone itself: One junction end does not reproduce the germline sequence, and a read error may be involved. The V and J genes are TRBV25-1 and TRBJ2-5; 9 bases are a match to TRBD1. CDR1 and CDR2 from the germline V gene are MGHDK and SYGVNS. The CDR3 contains 16 residues. CDR3 region: CASSELVQGAQGTQYF. DNA of the CDR3: TGTGCCAGCAGTGAACTCGTACAGGGGGCCCAAGGGACCCAGTACTTC.

This clone was counted once. The chain carries TRBV27 and TRBJ1-2; D is unclear. The V gene's germline CDR1 is MNHEY and CDR2 SMNVEV (reference sequence). V lost 5 bases and J 4 bases, leaving 11 bases between the germline ends. The CDR3 is 13 amino acids. The CDR3 sequence: CASSPRGSYGYTF. The DNA of the CDR3 is TGTGCCAGCAGTCCCCGAGGCAGCTATGGCTACACCTTC.